This T cell receptor beta chain was recovered during a study of blood T cell repertoires in COVID-19. A single count supports this clone. The germline V gene has CDR1 LNHDA and CDR2 SQIVND (reference sequence). The V and J ends lost 0 bases and 12 bases respectively, with 8 bases between them. The CDR3 is 12 amino acids. The table came from immunoSEQ multiplex PCR; TCRdb's copy has only in-frame clones and leaves some out. The data show around 200,000 clones, 70% to 90% seen once. The receptor was isolated from a man in his forties with active or convalescent COVID-19. The rearrangement joins TRBV19 to TRBJ1-4; D is uncertain. The sample comprised peripheral blood. The CDR3 DNA sequence: TGTGCCAGTAGTATAGATAACGGAGAACTGTTTTTT. Translating it yields CASSIDNGELFF.